This T cell receptor (beta chain) was captured in a study of blood T cell repertoires in COVID-19. Study details: Samples came from the United States, Italy and Spain, spanning acute and convalescent COVID-19. T cells, B-cell-depleted T cells, or PBMCs provided the cDNA or gDNA that served as material.

As originally analysed: From reference gene primer amplification, estimates of nucleated cell counts were derived. The method was immunoSEQ multiplex PCR; TCRdb's version includes in-frame clones alone and lacks a portion of them. D and trimming were read from the DNA, whereas the V and J calls and clone size are those reported in that table. The repertoire holds about 97,000 clones, with about 89% as singletons. The CDR3 is 12 amino acids. From germline, CDR1 is SGHRS and CDR2 YFSETQ. V lost 4 bases and J lost 0, with 5 bases in between. This receptor was taken from a human donor in a cohort sampled during active COVID-19. The material sequenced was peripheral blood. The chain links TRBV5-1 to TRBJ2-7, with D uncertain. CDR3 residues: CASSTDSYEQYF. The CDR3 nucleotides read TGCGCCAGCAGCACAGACTCCTACGAGCAGTACTTC.